The 8 T cell receptor beta chains below were found in one sample sequenced in a study of control samples from healthy donors and cancer patients. TCRdb's table, derived via immunoSEQ multiplex PCR, lists solely in-frame clones and lacks some. The table includes some 120,000 clones, just over 90% detected once. Sample: PBMCs. The receptors derive from a man aged 45 to 65 with head and neck cancer.

The gene calls are TRBV19 and TRBJ1-5; 7 bases match TRBD1. Trimming at V came to 5 bases and at J to 3 bases, leaving 10 bases not matched to a gene. This CDR3 spans 16 amino acids. Germline lookup yields CDR1 LNHDA and CDR2 SQIVND (reference sequence). CDR3 nucleotide sequence: TGTGCCAGTAGTCTTGGGGACAGCGCACTCAATCAGCCCCAGCATTTT. It translates to CASSLGDSALNQPQHF.

This clone was observed a single time. The chain recombines TRBV3-1 (or the pseudogene TRBV3-2) with TRBJ2-1; the D is unclear. Trimming removed 0 bases from V and 6 bases from J, with 9 bases in between. This CDR3 contains 14 residues. From germline, CDR1 is LGHDT and CDR2 YNNKEL (reference sequence). Here the CDR3 reads CASSQDRLGNEQFF. As DNA, the CDR3 is TGTGCCAGCAGCCAAGATCGGCTTGGCAATGAGCAGTTCTTC.

The chain carries TRBV19 and TRBJ1-1; possibly TRBD1 for D (5 bases). The germline V and J ends were trimmed by 6 bases and 1 base, with 12 bases remaining between them. Germline CDR1 and CDR2: LNHDA and SQIVND (reference sequence). The length of the CDR3 is 14 residues. CDR3 in DNA: TGTGCCAGTAGCCCGGGACGGGAGAACACTGAAGCTTTCTTT. Its protein product is CASSPGRENTEAFF.

The V call is TRBV29-1, the J call TRBJ1-1; D is undetermined. Deletions cut 6 bases from V and 0 bases from J, with 8 bases between. Germline values: CDR1 SQVTM, CDR2 ANQGSEA. The length of the CDR3 is 12 residues. CDR3 amino acids: CSVRGLNTEAFF. The CDR3, as DNA: TGCAGCGTCAGAGGATTGAACACTGAAGCTTTCTTT.

J is TRBJ1-1 and V is TRBV2, with TRBD1 matching 10 bases. The germline gives CDR1 SNHLY, CDR2 FYNNEI. Unmatched junction bases numbered 4, after V lost 7 bases and J lost 5 bases. The CDR3 sequence is 13 residues long. The CDR3 DNA follows: TGTGCCAGCACCGGACAGGGGGGAACTGAAGCTTTCTTT. It codes for CASTGQGGTEAFF.

This chain joins TRBV14 and TRBJ1-2, with a weak D call TRBD1 (6 bases). V lost 3 bases to trimming and J lost 3 bases, with 14 bases between them. This CDR3 contains 15 residues. Looked up from germline, CDR1 is SGHDN and CDR2 is FVKESK. This chain's CDR3 is CASSHWSGAYYGYTF. CDR3 sequence (DNA): TGTGCCAGCAGCCATTGGTCAGGGGCGTACTATGGCTACACCTTC.

V usage is TRBV4-1 and J usage is TRBJ1-1, with D maybe TRBD1 (6 bases). Germline values: CDR1 MGHRA, CDR2 YSYEKL. The CDR3 has 15 amino acids. Trimming stripped 2 bases from V and 1 base from J, with 11 bases between. The CDR3 DNA is TGCGCCAGCAGCCAACCCGGACAGAGGAACACTGAAGCTTTCTTT. Translated: CASSQPGQRNTEAFF.

V usage is TRBV7-8 and J usage is TRBJ1-1; D is ambiguous. V was clipped by 5 bases and J by 3 bases, with 4 bases between them. Per germline, CDR1 SGHVS and CDR2 FQNEAQ. The CDR3 contains 11 residues. The CDR3 spells CASSPDTEAFF. DNA of the CDR3: TGTGCCAGCAGCCCGGACACTGAAGCTTTCTTT.